One sample yielded the 10 T cell receptor beta chains listed below, sequenced in a study of regulatory T cells in long-lasting Graves disease. In building TCR beta libraries, iRepertoire HTBI primers were used together with Arm-PCR of CDR3 regions. TCRdb ran MiXCR on the multiplex PCR reads and lists one entry per CDR3 protein. The profile shows a few hundred thousand distinct CDR3 sequences, about 20% of them singletons. Indicated time point: persistent/refractory GD, antithyroid drugs over 5 years with positive TRAb. Extracted RNA from PBMCs served as the source of the TCR library. Sequencing used peripheral blood mononuclear cells (PBMCs), obtained when the disease was refractory, from a patient treated with antithyroid drugs. The receptors stem from a female donor with Graves disease.

This clonotype was counted only a few times. This sequence joins TRBV7-2 and TRBJ2-7; D is unclear. The CDR3 loop spans 14 amino acids. Germline assignment: CDR1 SGHTA and CDR2 FQGNSA. Deletions cut 0 bases from V and 2 bases from J, with 8 bases between. DNA of the CDR3: TGTGCCAGCAGCTTAGCCGAGGCCCCCTACGAGCAGTACTTC. This translates into CASSLAEAPYEQYF.

The CDR3 DNA reads TGTGCCAGCAGCGACGGGACAGGGGGAAATGAAAAACTGTTTTTT. Translating gives CASSDGTGGNEKLFF. The chain couples TRBV6-1 to TRBJ1-4; 11 bases line up with TRBD1. Germline-derived CDR1 and CDR2 are MNHNS and SASEGT. The CDR3 extends over 15 amino acids. The V segment lost 6 bases and the J segment 5 bases; nucleotides outside the gene matches: 5.

This clonotype has ten or more counts. The chain couples TRBV2 to TRBJ2-7, with 9 positions matching TRBD1. V shed 6 bases, J shed 3 bases, and the junction held 6 bases outside the gene matches. From germline, CDR1 is SNHLY and CDR2 FYNNEI. The CDR3 spans 14 residues. The CDR3 DNA reads TGTGCCAGCAGCGCGGGACAGGGACTCTACGAGCAGTACTTC. Protein: CASSAGQGLYEQYF.

J is TRBJ1-1 and V is TRBV5-5; D remains unclear. CDR3 length: 14 residues. Trimming took off 0 bases at V and 1 base at J, with 7 bases between the two ends. Per the germline V gene, CDR1 is SGHKS and CDR2 is YYEKEE (reference sequence). CDR3 region: CASSLVRPNTEAFF. Written as DNA, the CDR3 is TGTGCCAGCAGCTTGGTACGGCCGAACACTGAAGCTTTCTTT.

This clonotype was seen more than once but under ten times. The chain recombines TRBV11-2 with TRBJ2-5; no clear D. With 1 base removed from V and 2 bases from J, the gap between germline ends came to 11 bases. The CDR3 spans 15 residues. The germline CDR1 and CDR2 sequences are SGHAT and FQNNGV. This chain's CDR3 is CASSLAPVPQETQYF. Here the CDR3 DNA reads TGTGCCAGCAGCTTAGCGCCCGTTCCACAAGAGACCCAGTACTTC.

This clonotype has only a few counts. The V gene is TRBV11-2, the J gene TRBJ2-4; D is ambiguous. The V end was cut by 1 base, the J end by 2 bases, with 3 bases between. CDR1 is SGHAT, CDR2 FQNNGV, per germline. The CDR3 sequence is 13 residues long. CDR3 in DNA: TGTGCCAGCAGCTTAGTCCCCAAAAACATTCAGTACTTC. Its translation is CASSLVPKNIQYF.

This clonotype was seen more than once but under ten times. The DNA for the CDR3 is TGTGCCAGCAGTCGAATAGCGGGAGAATCAGACGAGCAGTACTTC. This encodes CASSRIAGESDEQYF. V gene TRBV9 combines with J gene TRBJ2-7; 9 bases line up with TRBD2. This CDR3 has 15 residues. With V trimmed by 5 bases and J by 5 bases, 11 bases remained unmatched. In germline, CDR1 is SGDLS, CDR2 YYNGEE.

At least ten counts were recorded for this clonotype. This rearrangement joins TRBV30 to TRBJ1-2; D is unresolved. CDR1 is GTSNPN and CDR2 is SVGIG in the germline V gene (reference sequence). The CDR3 covers 10 residues. Trimming pared 1 base from V and 6 bases from J, leaving 3 bases between. This CDR3 is CAWSGDGYTF. The CDR3 nucleotides are TGTGCCTGGAGTGGAGATGGCTACACCTTC. Drawing the rest from reference TRBV30 and TRBJ1-2, the complete variable domain is SQTIHQWPATLVQPVGSPLSLECTVEGTSNPNLYWYRQAAGRGLQLLFYSVGIGQISSEVPQNLSASRPQDRQFILSSKKLLLSDSGFYLCAWSGDGYTFGSGTRLTVV.

Concerning this clonotype itself: A clone one base away is much larger, so this may be a read error. V is TRBV12-3 or TRBV12-4 and J is TRBJ2-2, with TRBD2 matching over 7 bases. The CDR3 runs to 15 residues. CDR3 protein: CASRGGGVRAGELVF. The CDR3 DNA reads TGTGCCAGCAGGGGCGGGGGAGTGCGTGCCGGGGAGCTGGTTTTT.

This clonotype has just a few counts. The chain links TRBV7-2 to TRBJ2-7, with D possibly TRBD1 on 6 matching bases. The germline V gene has CDR1 SGHTA and CDR2 FQGNSA. The ends were cut back, 5 bases at V and 2 bases at J, with 13 bases in the middle. CDR3 size: 14 residues. The CDR3 is CASSPDRATYEQYF. The CDR3 DNA reads TGTGCCAGCAGCCCGGACAGAGCGACCTACGAGCAGTACTTC.